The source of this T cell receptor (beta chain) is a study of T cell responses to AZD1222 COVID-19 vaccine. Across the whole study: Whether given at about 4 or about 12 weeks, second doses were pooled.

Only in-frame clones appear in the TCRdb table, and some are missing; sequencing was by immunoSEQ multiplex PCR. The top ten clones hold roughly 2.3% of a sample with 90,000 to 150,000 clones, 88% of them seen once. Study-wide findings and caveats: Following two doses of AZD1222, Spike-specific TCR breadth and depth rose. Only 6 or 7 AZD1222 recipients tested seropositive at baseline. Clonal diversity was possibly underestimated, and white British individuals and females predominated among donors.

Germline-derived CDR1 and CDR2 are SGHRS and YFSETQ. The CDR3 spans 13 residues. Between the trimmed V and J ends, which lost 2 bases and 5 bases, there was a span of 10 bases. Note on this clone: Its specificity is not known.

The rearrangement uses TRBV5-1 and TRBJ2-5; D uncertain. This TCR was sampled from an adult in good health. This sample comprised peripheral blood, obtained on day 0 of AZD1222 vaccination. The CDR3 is CASSFGLGETQYF. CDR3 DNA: TGCGCCAGCAGCTTCGGGTTAGGGGAGACCCAGTACTTC.